The 8 T cell receptor beta chains given below trace back to one sample, sequenced in a study of blood T cell repertoires in COVID-19. Measured with immunoSEQ multiplex PCR; TCRdb has only the in-frame clones, and not every one. The table shows just under 350,000 clones, with more than 75% occurring only once. Sequencing was performed on peripheral blood. The origin of the receptors is a woman in her 50s with COVID-19, enrolled during active disease.

The rearrangement uses TRBV2 and TRBJ1-4; possibly TRBD1 for D (6 bases). The CDR3 covers 14 residues. The V end was cut by 6 bases, the J end by 5 bases, with 13 bases between. The V gene's germline CDR1 is SNHLY and CDR2 FYNNEI. DNA for the CDR3: TGTGCCAGCAGCCAAGGTGACAGGAATGAAAAACTGTTTTTT. This gives the protein CASSQGDRNEKLFF.

This sequence joins TRBV27 and TRBJ1-1; 7 nucleotides align to TRBD1. CDR1 is MNHEY, CDR2 SMNVEV, per germline (reference sequence). The CDR3 runs to 16 residues. V trimming: 4 bases; J trimming: 0 bases; junction bases outside the gene matches: 8. The CDR3 spells CASSSGQVKMNTEAFF. CDR3 sequence (DNA): TGTGCCAGCAGTTCTGGACAGGTCAAGATGAACACTGAAGCTTTCTTT.

V gene TRBV19 combines with J gene TRBJ2-1, with TRBD2 as a possible D gene (5 bases). Germline CDR1 reads LNHDA; CDR2 reads SQIVND (reference sequence). The CDR3 contains 15 residues. V shed 4 bases and J shed 5 bases, with 15 bases lying between them. CDR3 nucleotide sequence: TGTGCCAGTAGTACCAGCGGAGGAGGAGACAATGAGCAGTTCTTC. Translation: CASSTSGGGDNEQFF.

CDR3 protein: CASSFGGRAGEQYF. CDR3 bases: TGTGCCAGCAGCTTCGGCGGGAGGGCCGGCGAGCAGTACTTC. The rearrangement links TRBV5-6 to TRBJ2-7; TRBD2 aligns across 9 bases. In germline, CDR1 is SGHDT, CDR2 YYEEEE. The CDR3 loop spans 14 amino acids. Losses at the gene ends were 2 bases for V and 6 bases for J; bases not matched to a gene: 6.

This chain links TRBV28 with TRBJ2-5; TRBD1 agrees at 11 bases. Per germline, CDR1 MDHEN and CDR2 SYDVKM. The CDR3 length is 15 residues. V was clipped by 6 bases and J by 4 bases; unmatched bases: 7. The CDR3 is CASSQGQGVGETQYF. CDR3 nucleotides: TGTGCCAGCAGCCAGGGACAGGGGGTGGGAGAGACCCAGTACTTC.

The chain recombines TRBV6-5 with TRBJ1-2, with D possibly TRBD1 on 6 matching bases. Germline V gene data show CDR1 as MNHEY and CDR2 as SVGAGI. V was trimmed by 4 bases and J by 0 bases, leaving 15 bases between them. This CDR3 spans 16 amino acids. CDR3 protein: CASSSPGDRANYGYTF. CDR3 DNA: TGTGCCAGCAGTTCACCAGGGGATCGGGCTAACTATGGCTACACCTTC.

The V and J genes are TRBV6-5 and TRBJ1-2; D not resolved. Looked up from germline, CDR1 is MNHEY and CDR2 is SVGAGI. The CDR3 has 13 residues. Deletions cut 6 bases from V and 7 bases from J, with 15 bases between. The CDR3 sequence: CASSPWESGGYTF. The CDR3 nucleotides are TGTGCCAGCAGCCCCTGGGAAAGCGGTGGCTACACCTTC.

V usage is TRBV15 and J usage is TRBJ2-3, with a possible D match to TRBD1 (6 bases). CDR3 length: 13 amino acids. Germline loops: CDR1 LNHNV, CDR2 YYDKDF (reference sequence). V shed 2 bases and J shed 7 bases, with 10 bases lying between them. CDR3 protein: CATSRPGHYTQYF. The CDR3 coding sequence is TGTGCCACCAGCAGACCGGGACACTATACGCAGTATTTT.